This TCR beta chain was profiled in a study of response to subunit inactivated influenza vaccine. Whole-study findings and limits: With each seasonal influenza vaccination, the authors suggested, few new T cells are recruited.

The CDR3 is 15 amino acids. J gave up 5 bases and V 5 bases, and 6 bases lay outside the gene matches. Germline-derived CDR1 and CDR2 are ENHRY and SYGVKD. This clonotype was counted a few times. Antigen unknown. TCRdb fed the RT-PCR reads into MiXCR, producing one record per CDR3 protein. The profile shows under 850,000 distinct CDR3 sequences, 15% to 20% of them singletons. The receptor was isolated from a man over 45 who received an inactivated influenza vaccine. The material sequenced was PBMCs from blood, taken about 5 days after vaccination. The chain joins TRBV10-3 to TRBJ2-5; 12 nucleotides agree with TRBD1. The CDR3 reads CAISRDRGREETQYF. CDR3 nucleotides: TGTGCCATCAGTCGGGACAGGGGGCGCGAGGAGACCCAGTACTTC.